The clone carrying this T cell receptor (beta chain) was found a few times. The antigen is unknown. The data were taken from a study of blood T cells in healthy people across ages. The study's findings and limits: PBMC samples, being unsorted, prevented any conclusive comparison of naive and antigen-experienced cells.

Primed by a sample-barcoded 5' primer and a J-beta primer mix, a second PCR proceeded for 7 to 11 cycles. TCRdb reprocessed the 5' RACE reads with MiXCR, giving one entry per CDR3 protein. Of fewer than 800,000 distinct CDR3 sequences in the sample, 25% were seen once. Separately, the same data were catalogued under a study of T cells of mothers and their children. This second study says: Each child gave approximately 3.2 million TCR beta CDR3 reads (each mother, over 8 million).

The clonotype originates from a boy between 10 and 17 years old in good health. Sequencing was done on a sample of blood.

Here the CDR3 DNA reads TGTGCCAGCAGCGTACAGTACCCGGGCCTAAGGGCCTATGGCTACACCTTC. This codes for CASSVQYPGLRAYGYTF. The chain couples TRBV7-2 to TRBJ1-2; no reliable D call. Trimming removed 5 bases at V and 4 bases at J, with 23 bases between. The CDR3 extends over 17 amino acids. The germline V gene encodes CDR1 SGHTA and CDR2 FQGNSA.